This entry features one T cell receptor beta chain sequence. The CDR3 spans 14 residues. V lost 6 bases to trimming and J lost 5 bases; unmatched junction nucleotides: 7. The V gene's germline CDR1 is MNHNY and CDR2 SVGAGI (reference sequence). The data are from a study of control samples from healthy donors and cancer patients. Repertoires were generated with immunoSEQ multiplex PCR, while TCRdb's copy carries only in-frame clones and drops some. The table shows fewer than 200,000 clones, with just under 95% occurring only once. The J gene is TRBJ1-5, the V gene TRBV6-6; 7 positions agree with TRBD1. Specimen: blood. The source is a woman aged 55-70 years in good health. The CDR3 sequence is CASSPLTGDQPQHF. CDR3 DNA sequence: TGTGCCAGCAGCCCCCTTACAGGGGATCAGCCCCAGCATTTT.